The source of this T cell receptor (beta chain) is a study of CD8 T cells in Susac syndrome. Study-wide results and limits: The number of Susac-specific public clones found was roughly 15 in total CD8+ repertoires and four or five in CD8+ TEMRA repertoires. The study acknowledged a relatively small number of individuals in its TCR sequencing and HLA analysis.

Roughly 0.45 to 1 ug RNA was reverse transcribed with random hexamers. TCRdb called the immunoSEQ multiplex PCR reads again in MiXCR, with one record for every CDR3 protein. The table shows tens of thousands of distinct CDR3 sequences, with around 96% occurring only once. Remarks on this clonotype: Its antigen is still unknown.

TCR beta sequences were obtained from blood CD8+ and CD4+ T cells. Negative isolation yielded the CD8+ and CD4+ T cells, while FACS enriched the TEMRA cells. Sequencing used CD8+ T cells from PBMCs. The receptor was isolated from a human donor with Susac syndrome.

In nucleotides, the CDR3 is TGTGCCAGCAGCCCCCGAGACTTTCTCGATGAGCAGTTCTTC. Amino acid sequence: CASSPRDFLDEQFF. This chain connects TRBV11-2 to TRBJ2-1; D call uncertain. V lost 5 bases and J lost 8, with 16 bases in between. The CDR3 spans 14 residues. Germline CDR1 is SGHAT and CDR2 is FQNNGV.